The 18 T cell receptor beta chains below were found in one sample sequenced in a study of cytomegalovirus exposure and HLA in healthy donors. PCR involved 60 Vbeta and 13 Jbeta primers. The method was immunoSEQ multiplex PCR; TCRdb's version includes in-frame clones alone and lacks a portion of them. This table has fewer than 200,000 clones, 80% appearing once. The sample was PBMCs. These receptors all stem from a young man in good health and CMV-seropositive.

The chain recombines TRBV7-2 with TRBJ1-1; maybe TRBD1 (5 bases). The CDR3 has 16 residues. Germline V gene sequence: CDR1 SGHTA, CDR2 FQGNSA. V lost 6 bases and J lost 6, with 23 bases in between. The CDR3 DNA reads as TGTGCCAGCAGTCGAGATCAAATCATCACAGGACCTGAAGCTTTCTTT. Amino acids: CASSRDQIITGPEAFF.

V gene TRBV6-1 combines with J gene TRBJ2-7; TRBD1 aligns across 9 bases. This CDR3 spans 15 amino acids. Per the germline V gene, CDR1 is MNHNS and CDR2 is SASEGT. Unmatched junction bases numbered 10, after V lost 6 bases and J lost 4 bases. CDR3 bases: TGTGCCAGCAGCTCACCGGGACAGGGCTATTACGAGCAGTACTTC. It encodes CASSSPGQGYYEQYF.

CDR3 region: CASSRTRSEAFF. In nucleotides, the CDR3 is TGTGCCAGCAGCCGAACCCGGTCTGAAGCTTTCTTT. The chain recombines TRBV13 with TRBJ1-1; D is ambiguous. The V and J ends lost 5 bases and 6 bases respectively, with 10 bases between them. The CDR3 has 12 residues. The germline V gene encodes CDR1 PRHDT and CDR2 FYEKMQ (reference sequence).

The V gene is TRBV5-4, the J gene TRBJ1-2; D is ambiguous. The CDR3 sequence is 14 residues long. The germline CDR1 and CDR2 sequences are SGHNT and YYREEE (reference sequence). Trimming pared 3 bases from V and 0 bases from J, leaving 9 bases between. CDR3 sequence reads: CASSSDLANYGYTF. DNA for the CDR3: TGTGCCAGCAGCTCCGACCTAGCTAACTATGGCTACACCTTC.

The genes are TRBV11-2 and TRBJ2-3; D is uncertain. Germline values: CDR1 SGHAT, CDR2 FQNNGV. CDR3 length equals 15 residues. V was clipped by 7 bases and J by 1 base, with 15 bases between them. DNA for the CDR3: TGTGCCAGCACCACACCGCAGTTTGGCACAGATACGCAGTATTTT. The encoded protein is CASTTPQFGTDTQYF.

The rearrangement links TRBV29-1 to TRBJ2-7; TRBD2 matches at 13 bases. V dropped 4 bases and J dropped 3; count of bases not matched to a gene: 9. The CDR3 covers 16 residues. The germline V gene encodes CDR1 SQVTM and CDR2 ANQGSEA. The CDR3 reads CSVGELAGGSRYEQYF. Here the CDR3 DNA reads TGCAGCGTTGGAGAACTAGCGGGGGGGAGCCGCTACGAGCAGTACTTC.

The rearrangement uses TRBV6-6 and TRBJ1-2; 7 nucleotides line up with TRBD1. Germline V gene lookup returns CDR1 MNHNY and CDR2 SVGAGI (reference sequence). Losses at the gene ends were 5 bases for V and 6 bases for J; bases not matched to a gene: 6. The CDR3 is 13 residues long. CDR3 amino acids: CASSPGTENGYTF. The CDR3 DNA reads TGTGCCAGCAGTCCGGGGACAGAAAATGGCTACACCTTC.

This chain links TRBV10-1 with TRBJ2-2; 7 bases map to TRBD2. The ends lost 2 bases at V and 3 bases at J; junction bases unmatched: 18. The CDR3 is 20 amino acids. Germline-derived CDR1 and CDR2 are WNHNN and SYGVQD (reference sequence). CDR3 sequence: CASSEGSSGPRTGHTGELFF. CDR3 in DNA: TGCGCCAGCAGTGAGGGCTCTAGCGGTCCCCGGACCGGACACACCGGGGAGCTGTTTTTT.

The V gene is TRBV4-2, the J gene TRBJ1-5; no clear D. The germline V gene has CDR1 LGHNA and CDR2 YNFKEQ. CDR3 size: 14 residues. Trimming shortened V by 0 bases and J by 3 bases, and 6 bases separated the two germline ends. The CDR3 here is CASSQEFHNQPQHF. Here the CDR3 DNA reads TGTGCCAGCAGCCAAGAGTTTCACAATCAGCCCCAGCATTTT.

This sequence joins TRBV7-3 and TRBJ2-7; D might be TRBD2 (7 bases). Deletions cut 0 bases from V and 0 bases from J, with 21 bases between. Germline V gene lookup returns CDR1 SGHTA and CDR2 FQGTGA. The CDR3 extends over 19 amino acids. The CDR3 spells CASSLTGPGGGPSSYEQYF. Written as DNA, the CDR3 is TGTGCCAGCAGCTTAACGGGTCCGGGGGGCGGTCCGAGCTCCTACGAGCAGTACTTC.

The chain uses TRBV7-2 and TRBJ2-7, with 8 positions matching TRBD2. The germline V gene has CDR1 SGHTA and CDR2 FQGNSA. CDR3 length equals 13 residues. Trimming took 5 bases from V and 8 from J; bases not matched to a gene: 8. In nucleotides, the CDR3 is TGTGCCAGCAGCCAATCCCGGGGGGGGAAGCAGTACTTC. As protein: CASSQSRGGKQYF.

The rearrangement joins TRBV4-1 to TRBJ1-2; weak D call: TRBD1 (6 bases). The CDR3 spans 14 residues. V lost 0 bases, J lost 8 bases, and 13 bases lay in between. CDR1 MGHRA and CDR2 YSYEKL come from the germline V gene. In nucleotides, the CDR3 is TGCGCCAGCAGCCAAGATCGGGGGGCGGGAGGCTACACCTTC. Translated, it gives CASSQDRGAGGYTF.

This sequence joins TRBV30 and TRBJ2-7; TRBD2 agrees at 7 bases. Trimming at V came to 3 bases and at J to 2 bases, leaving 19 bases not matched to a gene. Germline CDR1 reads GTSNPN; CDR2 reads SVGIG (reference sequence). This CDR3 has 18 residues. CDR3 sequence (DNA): TGTGCCTGGAGGGCACGGGGGGTCGGTTTGAGACAAGCCTACGAGCAGTACTTC. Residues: CAWRARGVGLRQAYEQYF.

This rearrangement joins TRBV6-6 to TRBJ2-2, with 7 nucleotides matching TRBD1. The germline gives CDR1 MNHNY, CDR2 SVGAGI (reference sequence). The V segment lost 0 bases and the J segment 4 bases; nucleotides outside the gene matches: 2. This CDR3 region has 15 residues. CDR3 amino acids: CASSYSGQSTGELFF. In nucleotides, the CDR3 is TGTGCCAGCAGTTACTCGGGACAGTCCACCGGGGAGCTGTTTTTT.

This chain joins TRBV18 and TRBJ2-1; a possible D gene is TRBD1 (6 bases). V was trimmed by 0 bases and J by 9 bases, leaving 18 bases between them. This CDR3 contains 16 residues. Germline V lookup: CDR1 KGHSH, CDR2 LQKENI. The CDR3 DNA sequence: TGTGCCAGCTCACCACCAGGGACACCCCGGGGTCGTGAGCAGTTCTTC. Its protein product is CASSPPGTPRGREQFF.

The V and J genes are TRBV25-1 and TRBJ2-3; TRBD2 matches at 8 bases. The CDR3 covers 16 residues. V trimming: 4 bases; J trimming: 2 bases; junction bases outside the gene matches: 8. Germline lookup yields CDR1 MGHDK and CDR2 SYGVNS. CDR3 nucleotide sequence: TGTGCCAGCAGTGGAACCCTAGCGGGCCACACAGATACGCAGTATTTT. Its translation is CASSGTLAGHTDTQYF.

The CDR3 coding sequence is TGTGCTTCCGGCCCCCTAAACATGGGCGAAAAACTGTTTTTT. Translated: CASGPLNMGEKLFF. The chain links TRBV6-7 to TRBJ1-4, with no clear D. TRBV6-7 is labeled an ORF, and its function is uncertain. The CDR3 covers 14 residues.

The CDR3 here is CASSQKTGCTRSSYEQYF. The CDR3, as DNA: TGCGCCAGCAGTCAGAAGACAGGTTGTACCAGGAGCTCCTACGAGCAGTACTTC. The V and J genes are TRBV23-1 and TRBJ2-7; D possibly corresponds to TRBD1 (6 bases). Being an ORF, TRBV23-1 has a function that is uncertain. Trimming stripped 3 bases from V and 0 bases from J, with 21 bases between. This CDR3 is 18 amino acids long.